These 18 T cell receptor beta chains share one sample of origin, sequenced in a study of shared clonotypes between healthy human individuals. Libraries were prepared by immunoSEQ multiplex PCR; TCRdb keeps only in-frame clonotypes and omits some of them. Among about 820,000 clones listed, over 90% were seen once. Naive CD8 cells were CD45RO-negative, positively selected for CCR7, excluding terminally differentiated effector memory CD45RA+ cells. Sequencing was done on a sample of naive CD8+ T cells sorted from blood. The receptors here all came from a man aged 25-45 years in good health.

The chain uses TRBV9 and TRBJ2-2; 10 bases map to TRBD2. The junction had 8 bases not matched to a gene; V was cut back by 4 bases and J by 2 bases. CDR3 length: 17 amino acids. Germline lookup yields CDR1 SGDLS and CDR2 YYNGEE. The CDR3 DNA sequence: TGTGCCAGCAGCTCCCAGCTAGCGGGAGATAACACCGGGGAGCTGTTTTTT. Residues: CASSSQLAGDNTGELFF.

The rearrangement uses TRBV12-5 and TRBJ2-1, with a possible D match to TRBD1 (6 bases). The V gene lost 4 bases and the J gene lost 8 bases, with 9 bases spanning the gap. This CDR3 has 12 residues. Germline CDR1 and CDR2: LGHNT and FRNRAP. The CDR3 DNA reads TGTGCTAGTGGTTGGGGGCCCGATGAGCAGTTCTTC. Translating gives CASGWGPDEQFF.

A single count supports this clone. The genes are TRBV28 and TRBJ2-6; D remains ambiguous. Trimming removed 3 bases at V and 0 bases at J, with 15 bases between. This CDR3 comprises 18 residues. The germline CDR1 and CDR2 sequences are MDHEN and SYDVKM. CDR3: CASSFSPLYDSGANVLTF. The CDR3 DNA reads TGTGCCAGCAGTTTTAGCCCTCTCTATGACTCTGGGGCCAACGTCCTGACTTTC.

The DNA for the CDR3 is TGTGCCAGCCGGGAGTTTACATACAATGAGCAGTTCTTC. Amino acid sequence: CASREFTYNEQFF. The chain carries TRBV6-5 and TRBJ2-1; perhaps TRBD2 as D (6 bases). The germline V gene encodes CDR1 MNHEY and CDR2 SVGAGI. V dropped 8 bases and J dropped 4 bases, with 12 bases sitting between them. The CDR3 is made up of 13 amino acids.

The gene calls are TRBV28 and TRBJ1-5, with 7 bases aligning to TRBD1. Trimming at V came to 6 bases and at J to 5 bases, leaving 16 bases not matched to a gene. The CDR3 length is 17 residues. CDR1 and CDR2 (germline): MDHEN, SYDVKM. Here the CDR3 DNA reads TGTGCCAGCAGCCCACGCGCCGGGACAGTAGTGCATCAGCCCCAGCATTTT. It yields the protein CASSPRAGTVVHQPQHF.

This clone was recorded only once. This chain joins TRBV5-1 and TRBJ2-3, with D perhaps matching TRBD1 (5 bases). V was pared by 2 bases and J by 1 base, with 11 bases between. The CDR3 contains 15 residues. From germline, CDR1 is SGHRS and CDR2 YFSETQ. The DNA of the CDR3 is TGCGCCAGCAGCTTAGGGGCGAAGGGCACAGATACGCAGTATTTT. The encoded protein is CASSLGAKGTDTQYF.

The CDR3 here is CASSYSIGTGTEAFF. The CDR3 DNA reads TGTGCCAGCAGTTACTCGATAGGGACTGGCACTGAAGCTTTCTTT. The chain couples TRBV6-5 to TRBJ1-1; D is perhaps TRBD1 (5 bases). The ends were cut back, 0 bases at V and 4 bases at J, with 12 bases in the middle. The CDR3 is made up of 15 amino acids. Germline CDR1 is MNHEY and CDR2 is SVGAGI.

This chain uses TRBV9 with TRBJ2-4; D ambiguous. The CDR3 sequence is 11 residues long. The V gene's germline CDR1 is SGDLS and CDR2 YYNGEE. V lost 8 bases and J lost 6, with 9 bases in between. DNA of the CDR3: TGTGCCAGGCGGCAGCTAAACATTCAGTACTTC. As protein: CARRQLNIQYF.

CDR3 protein: CASSFLRDRGGYEQYF. The CDR3 DNA reads TGTGCCAGCAGCTTTCTCCGGGACAGGGGAGGATACGAGCAGTACTTC. This rearrangement joins TRBV7-9 to TRBJ2-7; 10 bases are shared with TRBD1. V gave up 3 bases and J gave up 4 bases; unmatched junction bases: 9. This CDR3 comprises 16 residues. From germline, CDR1 is SEHNR and CDR2 FQNEAQ (reference sequence).

V gene TRBV30 combines with J gene TRBJ1-1; a possible D gene is TRBD1 (5 bases). Germline V gives CDR1 GTSNPN, CDR2 SVGIG (reference sequence). V was pared by 0 bases and J by 5 bases, with 10 bases between. The CDR3 extends over 13 amino acids. CDR3 region: CAWSVGEWTEAFF. In DNA form, the CDR3 reads TGTGCCTGGAGTGTAGGGGAATGGACTGAAGCTTTCTTT.

The CDR3 DNA sequence: TGTGCCTGGGAAATTACGGGTATAAACAATGAGCAGTTCTTC. Residues: CAWEITGINNEQFF. The chain combines TRBV30 with TRBJ2-1; no clear D. V was trimmed by 5 bases and J by 5 bases, leaving 16 bases between them. The CDR3 loop spans 14 amino acids. Germline V gives CDR1 GTSNPN, CDR2 SVGIG (reference sequence).

The V call is TRBV18, the J call TRBJ2-1, with a tentative D call TRBD1 (6 bases). From germline, CDR1 is KGHSH and CDR2 LQKENI. The length of the CDR3 is 22 residues. V gave up 3 bases and J gave up 0 bases, with 30 bases separating them. The chain's CDR3 is CASSPTQGSLGGALSSYNEQFF. In DNA, the CDR3 is TGTGCCAGCTCACCGACCCAGGGTAGTTTAGGGGGAGCCCTCAGCTCCTACAATGAGCAGTTCTTC.

Regarding this clone: The same CDR3 arises from other DNA sequences in this sample as well. The V call is TRBV27, the J call TRBJ2-7, with D perhaps being TRBD1 or TRBD2 (5 bases each). Trimming stripped 5 bases from V and 5 bases from J, with 7 bases between. There are 11 residues in the CDR3. CDR1 is MNHEY, CDR2 SMNVEV, per germline (reference sequence). This CDR3 reads CASSQGDEQYF. The CDR3 nucleotides are TGTGCCAGCAGTCAGGGAGACGAGCAGTACTTC.

The J gene is TRBJ2-7, the V gene TRBV4-1; possibly TRBD2 for D (5 bases). CDR1 is MGHRA, CDR2 YSYEKL, per germline. The CDR3 has 16 residues. Trimming shortened V by 0 bases and J by 2 bases, and 14 bases separated the two germline ends. The DNA for the CDR3 is TGCGCCAGCAGCCAAGACATGGAAGAGGGAGCCTACGAGCAGTACTTC. It specifies CASSQDMEEGAYEQYF.

The rearrangement uses TRBV7-9 and TRBJ2-2; 9 positions agree with TRBD1. Germline V CDR1 and CDR2: SEHNR, FQNEAQ (reference sequence). The CDR3 sequence is 15 residues long. V dropped 3 bases and J dropped 6; count of bases not matched to a gene: 5. CDR3 sequence: CASSLGQGEAGELFF. The CDR3 coding sequence is TGTGCCAGCAGCTTGGGACAGGGAGAGGCCGGGGAGCTGTTTTTT. The variable domain in full, completed from reference TRBV7-9 and TRBJ2-2, reads DTGVSQNPRHKITKRGQNVTFRCDPISEHNRLYWYRQTLGQGPEFLTYFQNEAQLEKSRLLSDRFSAERPKGSFSTLEIQRTEQGDSAMYLCASSLGQGEAGELFFGEGSRLTVL.

The chain is built from TRBV27 and TRBJ1-5; 7 bases map to TRBD1. This CDR3 is built from 15 residues. Germline lookup yields CDR1 MNHEY and CDR2 SMNVEV (reference sequence). V lost 3 bases and J lost 4; bases outside the gene matches: 6. The CDR3 DNA follows: TGTGCCAGCAGTTTCCCAGGGGGTTATAATCAGCCCCAGCATTTT. Its translation is CASSFPGGYNQPQHF.

The chain employs TRBV5-6 and TRBJ1-1; D may be TRBD1 (6 bases). Germline lookup yields CDR1 SGHDT and CDR2 YYEEEE. CDR3 length: 15 residues. V lost 4 bases, J lost 3 bases, and 16 bases lay in between. Here the CDR3 reads CASSPPNRADTEAFF. CDR3 DNA: TGTGCCAGCAGCCCCCCTAACAGGGCGGACACTGAAGCTTTCTTT. Drawing the rest from reference TRBV5-6 and TRBJ1-1, the complete variable domain is DAGVTQSPTHLIKTRGQQVTLRCSPKSGHDTVSWYQQALGQGPQFIFQYYEEEERQRGNFPDRFSGHQFPNYSSELNVNALLLGDSALYLCASSPPNRADTEAFFGQGTRLTVV.

This rearrangement joins TRBV28 to TRBJ2-1; D perhaps matches TRBD2 (6 bases). V lost 5 bases and J lost 1, with 12 bases in between. The germline CDR1 and CDR2 sequences are MDHEN and SYDVKM. The CDR3 extends over 15 amino acids. In DNA form, the CDR3 reads TGTGCCAGCAGTAGCGGGCCCCAATCCTACAATGAGCAGTTCTTC. Amino acid sequence: CASSSGPQSYNEQFF.